A selection of T cell receptor beta chains follows, all from one sample in a study of technical replicates of blood from a handful of donors. Some clones are missing from TCRdb's copy, which holds only in-frame ones; the method was immunoSEQ multiplex PCR. The repertoire consists of around 70,000 clones, with 95% occurring once and the leading ten covering more than 0.25%. Material for sequencing was T cells isolated from PBMCs. The source is a human donor in good health. Both conserved end residues are part of each CDR3. D genes are given only for firm matches. Part of the rows lack a size; the others show once, few, many or a class for expanded clones.

>TRBJ1-5|.|.|TRBV4-2
CASSPQTYSNQPQHF
TGTGCCAGCAGCCCCCAAACCTATAGCAATCAGCCCCAGCATTTT
>TRBJ2-1|.|.|TRBV4-2
CASSQEGWEHHEQFF
TGTGCCAGCAGCCAAGAGGGTTGGGAGCACCATGAGCAGTTCTTC
>TRBJ2-3|.|.|TRBV4-1
CASSHVGGADTDTQYF
TGCGCCAGCAGCCATGTGGGGGGGGCTGACACAGATACGCAGTATTTT
>TRBJ1-1|.|.|TRBV5-6
CASSTVNTEAFF
TGTGCCAGCAGCACGGTGAACACTGAAGCTTTCTTT
>TRBJ2-7|few|.|TRBV13
CASSQESYEQYF
TGTGCCAGCAGCCAGGAATCCTACGAGCAGTACTTC
>TRBJ2-3|.|TRBD2|TRBV6-5
CASSYSAGVLTDTQYF
TGTGCCAGCAGTTACTCAGCGGGGGTACTCACAGATACGCAGTATTTT
>TRBJ2-1|.|.|TRBV10-1
CASSVGGYNEQFF
TGCGCCAGCAGTGTGGGCGGGTACAATGAGCAGTTCTTC
>TRBJ2-7|.|TRBD2|TRBV27
CASSLSGLAEYEQYF
TGTGCCAGCAGTTTATCCGGACTAGCGGAATACGAGCAGTACTTC
>TRBJ1-2|.|TRBD1|TRBV7-2
CASSRGQERYGYTF
TGTGCCAGCAGCCGAGGACAGGAGCGCTATGGCTACACCTTC
>TRBJ1-2|.|.|TRBV2
CASSEGGGYGYTF
TGTGCCAGCAGTGAAGGCGGGGGTTATGGCTACACCTTC
>TRBJ2-7|.|.|TRBV7-2
CASSLGTSPREQYF
TGTGCCAGCAGCTTAGGGACATCCCCCCGGGAGCAGTACTTC
>TRBJ1-4|.|.|TRBV6-5
CASSYSVAWTNEKLFF
TGTGCCAGCAGTTACTCGGTAGCCTGGACTAATGAAAAACTGTTTTTT
>TRBJ2-7|.|.|TRBV30
CAWSQTMAEQYF
TGTGCCTGGAGTCAAACTATGGCCGAGCAGTACTTC
>TRBJ1-1|.|.|TRBV28
CASSLGGAGRGTEAFF
TGTGCCAGCAGTTTAGGGGGGGCAGGTCGCGGCACTGAAGCTTTCTTT
>TRBJ2-1|.|TRBD2|TRBV5-1
CASSLGTSGMAYNEQFF
TGCGCCAGCAGCCTCGGGACTAGCGGGATGGCGTACAATGAGCAGTTCTTC
>TRBJ2-4|.|.|TRBV4-1
CASSQLTQNIQYF
TGCGCCAGCAGCCAATTGACACAAAACATTCAGTACTTC
>TRBJ1-1|.|.|TRBV7-9
CASSLYSAFF
TGTGCCAGCAGCTTATACTCAGCTTTCTTT
>TRBJ1-2|.|.|TRBV7-9
CATYSGGSWGYTF
TGTGCCACCTATAGTGGGGGCTCTTGGGGCTACACCTTC
>TRBJ1-1|.|TRBD1|TRBV5-1
CASRQGGNTEAFF
TGCGCCAGCAGACAGGGGGGGAACACTGAAGCTTTCTTT
>TRBJ2-7|.|.|TRBV7-3
CASSLMGGVGEQYF
TGTGCCAGCAGCTTAATGGGCGGGGTAGGAGAGCAGTACTTC
>TRBJ2-7|.|.|TRBV18
CASSPNGGLSSYEQYF
TGTGCCAGCTCACCAAACGGCGGCCTGAGCTCCTACGAGCAGTACTTC
>TRBJ2-7|.|.|TRBV28
CASSSPGHVYEQYF
TGTGCCAGCAGTTCTCCGGGACATGTCTACGAGCAGTACTTC
>TRBJ1-3|.|TRBD1|TRBV10-3
CAISGGQDSPGNTIYF
TGTGCCATCAGTGGGGGACAGGATTCCCCTGGAAACACCATATATTTT
>TRBJ1-5|.|.|TRBV2
CASSDGQPNQPQHF
TGTGCCAGCAGTGACGGACAGCCTAATCAGCCCCAGCATTTT
>TRBJ2-3|.|.|TRBV6-4
CASSDIWTRTADTQYF
TGTGCCAGCAGTGACATTTGGACTCGGACTGCAGATACGCAGTATTTT
>TRBJ2-3|.|.|TRBV11-3
CASAPGRRAQYF
TGTGCCAGCGCTCCGGGCCGCAGGGCGCAGTATTTT
>TRBJ1-1|once|.|TRBV15
CATSRDWVRTANTEAFF
TGTGCCACCAGCAGAGATTGGGTACGGACAGCAAACACTGAAGCTTTCTTT
>TRBJ1-6|once|.|TRBV25-1
CASSEFWAGDLLHF
TGTGCCAGCAGTGAATTCTGGGCAGGCGATCTTCTCCACTTT
>TRBJ1-1|once|.|TRBV5-4
CASSRSGGYTEAFF
TGTGCCAGCAGCCGCTCTGGGGGCTACACTGAAGCTTTCTTT
>TRBJ2-7|.|TRBD2|TRBV6-1
CASSKTLAGDYEQYF
TGTGCCAGCAGTAAAACACTAGCGGGAGACTACGAGCAGTACTTC
>TRBJ1-1|.|.|TRBV12-5
CASGDRRTTEAFF
TGTGCTAGTGGTGACAGGAGGACCACTGAAGCTTTCTTT
>TRBJ2-1|.|TRBD2|TRBV5-1
CASNPGLAPNEQFF
TGCGCCAGCAATCCGGGACTAGCTCCCAATGAGCAGTTCTTC
>TRBJ1-5|.|TRBD1|TRBV4-1
CASSHDGQGNQPQHF
TGCGCCAGCAGCCATGACGGACAGGGGAACCAGCCCCAGCATTTT
>TRBJ1-2|.|.|TRBV6-5
CASSRDSGGFYGYTF
TGTGCCAGCAGCCGTGACTCTGGGGGGTTCTATGGCTACACCTTC
>TRBJ1-5|.|.|TRBV4-1
CASSQGMVGVSGNQPQHF
TGCGCCAGCAGCCAGGGTATGGTAGGGGTATCGGGCAATCAGCCCCAGCATTTT
>TRBJ2-7|.|TRBD2|TRBV14
CASSQEAGTRVYEQYF
TGTGCCAGCAGCCAAGAAGCCGGGACTAGAGTCTACGAGCAGTACTTC
>TRBJ1-1|.|.|TRBV9
CASSMGGGPEAFF
TGTGCCAGCAGCATGGGGGGGGGTCCTGAAGCTTTCTTT